This T cell receptor (beta chain) was documented in a study of technical replicates of blood from a few donors. The CDR3 spans 15 residues. Germline V gives CDR1 SGDLS, CDR2 YYNGEE. V lost 0 bases and J lost 0, with 9 bases in between. The assay was immunoSEQ multiplex PCR, and TCRdb's table has in-frame clones only and misses some. The table has 74,000 or so clones, around 96% seen once; the top ten hold roughly 0.35%. The specimen sequenced was T cells isolated from PBMCs. The V gene is TRBV9, the J gene TRBJ1-1, with D unclear. This TCR derives from a human donor in good health. The CDR3 DNA reads as TGTGCCAGCAGCGTAGATTGGGCCCTGAACACTGAAGCTTTCTTT. Its translation: CASSVDWALNTEAFF.